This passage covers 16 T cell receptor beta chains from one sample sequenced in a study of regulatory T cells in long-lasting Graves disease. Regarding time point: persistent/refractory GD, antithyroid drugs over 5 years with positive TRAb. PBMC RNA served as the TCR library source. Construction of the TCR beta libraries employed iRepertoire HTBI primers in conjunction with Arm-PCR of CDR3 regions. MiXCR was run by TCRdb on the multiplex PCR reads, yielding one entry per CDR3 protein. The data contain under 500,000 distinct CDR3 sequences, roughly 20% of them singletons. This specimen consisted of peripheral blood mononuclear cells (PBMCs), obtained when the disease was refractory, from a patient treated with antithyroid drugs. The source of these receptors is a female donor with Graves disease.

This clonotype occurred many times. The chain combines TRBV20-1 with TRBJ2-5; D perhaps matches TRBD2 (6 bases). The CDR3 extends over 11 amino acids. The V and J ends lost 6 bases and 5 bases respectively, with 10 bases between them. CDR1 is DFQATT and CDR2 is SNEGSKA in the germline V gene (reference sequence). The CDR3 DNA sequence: TGCAGTGCGCAAGGGAGGGAGACCCAGTACTTC. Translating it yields CSAQGRETQYF.

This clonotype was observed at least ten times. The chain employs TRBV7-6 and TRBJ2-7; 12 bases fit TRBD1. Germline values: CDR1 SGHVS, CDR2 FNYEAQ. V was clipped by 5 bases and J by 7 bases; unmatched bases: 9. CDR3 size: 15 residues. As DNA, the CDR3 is TGTGCCAGCAGCCCCTCCGGGACAGGGGGCTGGGAGCAGTACTTC. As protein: CASSPSGTGGWEQYF.

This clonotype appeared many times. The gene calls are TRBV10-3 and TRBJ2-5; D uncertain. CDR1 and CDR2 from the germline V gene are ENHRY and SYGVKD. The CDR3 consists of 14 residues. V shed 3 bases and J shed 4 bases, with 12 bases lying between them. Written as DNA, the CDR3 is TGTGCCATCAGTGAAGGACCTGTGCCAGAGACCCAGTACTTC. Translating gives CAISEGPVPETQYF.

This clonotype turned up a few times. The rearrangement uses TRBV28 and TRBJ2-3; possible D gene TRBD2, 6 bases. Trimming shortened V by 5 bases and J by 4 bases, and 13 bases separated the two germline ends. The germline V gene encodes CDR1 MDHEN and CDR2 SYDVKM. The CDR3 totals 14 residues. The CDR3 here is CASSRRGSADTQYF. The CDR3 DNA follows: TGTGCCAGCAGTCGACGGGGGAGTGCAGATACGCAGTATTTT.

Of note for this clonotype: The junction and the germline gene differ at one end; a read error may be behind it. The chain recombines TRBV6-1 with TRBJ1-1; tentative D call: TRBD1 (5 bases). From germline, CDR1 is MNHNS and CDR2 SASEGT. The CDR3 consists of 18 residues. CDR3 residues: CACSLPGTHGLGDTEAFF. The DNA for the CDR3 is TGTGCCTGCAGTCTGCCTGGAACTCACGGACTAGGGGACACTGAAGCTTTCTTT.

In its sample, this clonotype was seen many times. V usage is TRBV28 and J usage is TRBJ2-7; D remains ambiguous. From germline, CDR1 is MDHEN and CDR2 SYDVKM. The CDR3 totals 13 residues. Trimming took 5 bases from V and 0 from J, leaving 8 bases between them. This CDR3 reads CASSLTDSYEQYF. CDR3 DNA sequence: TGTGCCAGCAGTCTAACGGACTCCTACGAGCAGTACTTC.

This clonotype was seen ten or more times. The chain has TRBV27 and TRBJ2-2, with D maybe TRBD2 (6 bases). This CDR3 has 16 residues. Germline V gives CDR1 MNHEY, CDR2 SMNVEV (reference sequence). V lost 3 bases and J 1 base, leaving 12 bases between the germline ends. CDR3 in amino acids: CASSFIAGKNTGELFF. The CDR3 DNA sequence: TGTGCCAGCAGTTTTATCGCGGGGAAGAACACCGGGGAGCTGTTTTTT.

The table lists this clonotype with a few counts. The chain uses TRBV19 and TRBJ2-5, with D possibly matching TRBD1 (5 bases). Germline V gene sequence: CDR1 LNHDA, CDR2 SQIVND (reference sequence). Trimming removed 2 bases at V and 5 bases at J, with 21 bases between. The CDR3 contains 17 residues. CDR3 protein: CASSITSGLVDGETQYF. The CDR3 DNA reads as TGTGCCAGTAGTATAACTTCAGGGCTGGTCGATGGGGAGACCCAGTACTTC.

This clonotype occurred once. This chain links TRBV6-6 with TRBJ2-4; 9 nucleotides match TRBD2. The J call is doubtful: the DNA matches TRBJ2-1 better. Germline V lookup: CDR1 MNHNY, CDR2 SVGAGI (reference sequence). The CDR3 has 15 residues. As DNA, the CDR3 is TGTGCCAGCAGTTACTCGGCGGGAGGGCCAAAAGAGCAGTTCTTC. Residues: CASSYSAGGPKEQFF.

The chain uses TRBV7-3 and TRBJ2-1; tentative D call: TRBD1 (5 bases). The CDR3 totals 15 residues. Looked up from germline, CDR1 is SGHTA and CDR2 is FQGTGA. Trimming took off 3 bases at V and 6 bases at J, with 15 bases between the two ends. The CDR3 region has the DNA TGTGCCAGCAGCTTTAGGCAGGGCCAGTCCAATGAGCAGTTCTTC. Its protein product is CASSFRQGQSNEQFF.

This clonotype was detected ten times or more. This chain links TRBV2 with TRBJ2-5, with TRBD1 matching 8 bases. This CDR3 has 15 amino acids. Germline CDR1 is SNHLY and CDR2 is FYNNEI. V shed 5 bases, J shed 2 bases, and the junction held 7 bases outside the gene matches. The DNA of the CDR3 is TGTGCCAGCAGTACTCCGGGACAGGAACAAGAGACCCAGTACTTC. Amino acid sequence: CASSTPGQEQETQYF.

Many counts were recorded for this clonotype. The CDR3 DNA follows: TGTGCCTGGAGTAAAGGGGGCAACTATGGCTACACCTTC. It specifies CAWSKGGNYGYTF. The chain is built from TRBV30 and TRBJ1-2, with 7 bases aligning to TRBD1. Germline-derived CDR1 and CDR2 are GTSNPN and SVGIG (reference sequence). V was pared by 2 bases and J by 2 bases, with 2 bases of the junction left unmatched. The CDR3 spans 13 residues.

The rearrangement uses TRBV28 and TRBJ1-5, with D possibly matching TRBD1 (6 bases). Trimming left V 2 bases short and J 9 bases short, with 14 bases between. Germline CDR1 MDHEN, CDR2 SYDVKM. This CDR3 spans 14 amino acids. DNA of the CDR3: TGTGCCAGCAGTTTAGGCCCCAGGGGCCGGCCCCAGCATTTT. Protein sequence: CASSLGPRGRPQHF. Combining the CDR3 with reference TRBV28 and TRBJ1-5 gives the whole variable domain DVKVTQSSRYLVKRTGEKVFLECVQDMDHENMFWYRQDPGLGLRLIYFSYDVKMKEKGDIPEGYSVSREKKERFSLILESASTNQTSMYLCASSLGPRGRPQHFGDGTRLSIL.

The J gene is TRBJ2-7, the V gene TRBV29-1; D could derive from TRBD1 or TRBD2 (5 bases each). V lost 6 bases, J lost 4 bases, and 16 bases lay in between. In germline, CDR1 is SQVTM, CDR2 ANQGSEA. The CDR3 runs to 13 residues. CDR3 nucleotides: TGCAGCGTCCAATCGGGACGAAGGTACGAGCAGTACTTC. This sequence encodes CSVQSGRRYEQYF.

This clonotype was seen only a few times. The CDR3 region has the DNA TGTGCCACCAGCAGAGATCGACAGGAGCTCAACACTGAAGCTTTCTTT. Translated: CATSRDRQELNTEAFF. V is TRBV15 and J is TRBJ1-1; maybe TRBD1 (6 bases). The CDR3 consists of 16 residues. Trimming removed 0 bases at V and 2 bases at J, with 13 bases between. Germline assignment: CDR1 LNHNV and CDR2 YYDKDF (reference sequence). Based on the CDR3 plus reference TRBV15 and TRBJ1-1, the full variable domain is DAMVIQNPRYQVTQFGKPVTLSCSQTLNHNVMYWYQQKSSQAPKLLFHYYDKDFNNEADTPDNFQSRRPNTSFCFLDIRSPGLGDTAMYLCATSRDRQELNTEAFFGQGTRLTVV.

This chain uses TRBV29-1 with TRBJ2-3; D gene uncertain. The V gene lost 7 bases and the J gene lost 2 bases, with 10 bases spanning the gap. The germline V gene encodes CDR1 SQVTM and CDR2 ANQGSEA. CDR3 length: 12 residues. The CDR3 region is CSAPINTDTQYF. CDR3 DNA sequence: TGCAGCGCTCCCATTAACACAGATACGCAGTATTTT.